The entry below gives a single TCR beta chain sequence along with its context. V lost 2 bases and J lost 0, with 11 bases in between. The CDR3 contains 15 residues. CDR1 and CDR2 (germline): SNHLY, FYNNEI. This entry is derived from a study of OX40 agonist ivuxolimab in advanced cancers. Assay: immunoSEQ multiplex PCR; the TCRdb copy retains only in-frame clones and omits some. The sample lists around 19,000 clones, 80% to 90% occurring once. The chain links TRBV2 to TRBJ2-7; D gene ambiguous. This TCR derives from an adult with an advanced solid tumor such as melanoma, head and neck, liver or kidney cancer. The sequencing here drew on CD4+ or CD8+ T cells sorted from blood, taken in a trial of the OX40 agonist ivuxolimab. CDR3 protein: CASSELGKASYEQYF. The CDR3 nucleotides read TGTGCCAGCAGTGAATTGGGAAAGGCCTCCTACGAGCAGTACTTC.